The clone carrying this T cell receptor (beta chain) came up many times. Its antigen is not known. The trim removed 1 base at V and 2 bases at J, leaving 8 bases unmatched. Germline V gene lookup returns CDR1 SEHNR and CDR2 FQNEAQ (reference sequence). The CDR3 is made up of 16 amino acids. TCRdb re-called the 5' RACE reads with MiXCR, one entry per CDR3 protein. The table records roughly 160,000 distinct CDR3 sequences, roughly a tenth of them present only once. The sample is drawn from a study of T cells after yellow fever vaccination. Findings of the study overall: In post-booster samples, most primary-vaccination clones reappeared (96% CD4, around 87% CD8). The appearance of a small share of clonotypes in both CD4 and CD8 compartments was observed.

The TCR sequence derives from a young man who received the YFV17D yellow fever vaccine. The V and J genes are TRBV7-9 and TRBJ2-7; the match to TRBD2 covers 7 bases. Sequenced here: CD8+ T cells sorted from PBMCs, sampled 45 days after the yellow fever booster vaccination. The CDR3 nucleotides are TGTGCCAGCAGCTTAGGCGGGGCGGGGGAGCCCTACGAGCAGTACTTC. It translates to CASSLGGAGEPYEQYF.